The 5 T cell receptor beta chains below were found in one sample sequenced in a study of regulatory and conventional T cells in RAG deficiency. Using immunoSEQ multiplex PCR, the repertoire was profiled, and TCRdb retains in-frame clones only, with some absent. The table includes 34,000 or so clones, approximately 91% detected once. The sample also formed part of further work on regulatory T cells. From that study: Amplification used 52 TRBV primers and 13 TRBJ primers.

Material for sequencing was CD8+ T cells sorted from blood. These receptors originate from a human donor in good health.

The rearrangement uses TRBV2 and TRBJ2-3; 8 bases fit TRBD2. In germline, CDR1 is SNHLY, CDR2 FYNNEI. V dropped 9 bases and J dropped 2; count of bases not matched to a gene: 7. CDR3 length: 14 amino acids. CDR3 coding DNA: TGTGCCAGAGCACTAGCGGAGAACACAGATACGCAGTATTTT. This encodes CARALAENTDTQYF.

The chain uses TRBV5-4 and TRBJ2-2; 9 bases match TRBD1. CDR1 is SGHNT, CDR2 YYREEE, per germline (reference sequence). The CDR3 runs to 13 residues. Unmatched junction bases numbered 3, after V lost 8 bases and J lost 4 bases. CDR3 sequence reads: CASRDRVTGELFF. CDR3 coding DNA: TGTGCCAGTCGGGACAGGGTCACCGGGGAGCTGTTTTTT.

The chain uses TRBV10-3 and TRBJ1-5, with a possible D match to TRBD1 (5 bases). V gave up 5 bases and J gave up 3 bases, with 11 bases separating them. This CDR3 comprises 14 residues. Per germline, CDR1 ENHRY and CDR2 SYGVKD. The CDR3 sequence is CAISPPDTNQPQHF. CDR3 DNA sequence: TGTGCCATCAGTCCCCCGGACACCAATCAGCCCCAGCATTTT.

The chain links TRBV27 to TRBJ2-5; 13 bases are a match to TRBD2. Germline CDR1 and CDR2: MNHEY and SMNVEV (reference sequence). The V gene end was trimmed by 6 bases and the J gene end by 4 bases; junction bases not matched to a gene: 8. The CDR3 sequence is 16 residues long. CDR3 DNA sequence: TGTGCCAGCAGGGAAACTAGCGGGAGGGCCACAGAGACCCAGTACTTC. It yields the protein CASRETSGRATETQYF.

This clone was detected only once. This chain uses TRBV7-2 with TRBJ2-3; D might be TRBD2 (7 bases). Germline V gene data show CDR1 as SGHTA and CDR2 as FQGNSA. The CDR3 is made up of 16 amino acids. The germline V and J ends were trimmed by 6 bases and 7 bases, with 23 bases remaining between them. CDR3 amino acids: CASSLALGGGPNTQYF. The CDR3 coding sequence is TGTGCCAGCAGTCTAGCATTGGGCGGGGGCCCTAATACGCAGTATTTT.